This TCR beta chain was retrieved from a study of T cells in Graves' hyperthyroidism and ophthalmopathy. This clonotype was recorded at least ten times. Antigen unknown. Germline assignment: CDR1 DFQATT and CDR2 SNEGSKA (reference sequence). V gave up 0 bases and J gave up 3 bases; unmatched junction bases: 6. This CDR3 comprises 15 residues. Diagnostic assessment was based on clinical symptoms, serum thyroxine and TRAb, thyroid ultrasound and orbital computed tomography. The TCR beta CDR3 regions underwent amplification using RNA transcripts as the source. With the HTBI primer set, the TCR CDR3 went through a first round of RT-PCR. A single record per CDR3 protein comes from TCRdb applying MiXCR to the multiplex PCR reads. The sample carries under 300,000 distinct CDR3 sequences, 20% to 25% recorded once. Broader study findings: Onset of ophthalmopathy came a median approximately 6.5 months after the model predicted it. Separation of ophthalmopathy from stable hyperthyroidism was achieved by a 13 V-J model.

Sample: blood. This receptor was identified in a man aged 35 to 55 with Graves' hyperthyroidism that later progressed to Graves' ophthalmopathy. The rearrangement links TRBV20-1 to TRBJ1-2; 8 bases fit TRBD1. CDR3 in amino acids: CSARDPGQGYYGYTF. The DNA for the CDR3 is TGCAGTGCTAGAGACCCTGGACAGGGTTACTATGGCTACACCTTC.